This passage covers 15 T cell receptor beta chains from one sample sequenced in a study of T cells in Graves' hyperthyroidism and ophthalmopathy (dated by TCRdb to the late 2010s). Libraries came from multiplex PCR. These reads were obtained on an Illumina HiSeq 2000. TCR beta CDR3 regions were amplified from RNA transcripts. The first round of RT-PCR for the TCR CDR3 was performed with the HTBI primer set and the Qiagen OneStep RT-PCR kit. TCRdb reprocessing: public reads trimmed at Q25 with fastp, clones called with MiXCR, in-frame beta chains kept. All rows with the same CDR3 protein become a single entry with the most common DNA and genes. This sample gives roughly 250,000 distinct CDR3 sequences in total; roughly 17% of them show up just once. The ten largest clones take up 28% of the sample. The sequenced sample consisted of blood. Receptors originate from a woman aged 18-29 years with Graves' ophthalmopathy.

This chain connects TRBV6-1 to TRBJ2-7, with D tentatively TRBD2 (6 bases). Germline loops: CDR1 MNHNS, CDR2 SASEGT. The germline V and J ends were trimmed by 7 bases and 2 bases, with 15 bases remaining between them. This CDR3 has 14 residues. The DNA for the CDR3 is TGTGCCAGCACCCCCGGGGGTCTGACCTACGAGCAGTACTTC. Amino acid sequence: CASTPGGLTYEQYF.

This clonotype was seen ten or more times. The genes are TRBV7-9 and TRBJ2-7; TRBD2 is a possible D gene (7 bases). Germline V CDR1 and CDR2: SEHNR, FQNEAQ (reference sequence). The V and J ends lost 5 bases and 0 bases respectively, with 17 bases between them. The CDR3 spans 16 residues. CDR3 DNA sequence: TGTGCCAGCAGCCCCATCGGGGGGCGACGCTCCTACGAGCAGTACTTC. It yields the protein CASSPIGGRRSYEQYF. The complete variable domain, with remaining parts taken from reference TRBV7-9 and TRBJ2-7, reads DTGVSQNPRHKITKRGQNVTFRCDPISEHNRLYWYRQTLGQGPEFLTYFQNEAQLEKSRLLSDRFSAERPKGSFSTLEIQRTEQGDSAMYLCASSPIGGRRSYEQYFGPGTRLTVT.

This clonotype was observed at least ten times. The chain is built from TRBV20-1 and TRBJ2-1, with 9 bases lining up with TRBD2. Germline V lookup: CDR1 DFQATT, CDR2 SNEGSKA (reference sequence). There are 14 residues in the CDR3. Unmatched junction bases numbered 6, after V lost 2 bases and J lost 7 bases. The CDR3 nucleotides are TGCAGTGCTAGAATAGCGGGGGCCCGAAATGAGCAGTTCTTC. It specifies CSARIAGARNEQFF.

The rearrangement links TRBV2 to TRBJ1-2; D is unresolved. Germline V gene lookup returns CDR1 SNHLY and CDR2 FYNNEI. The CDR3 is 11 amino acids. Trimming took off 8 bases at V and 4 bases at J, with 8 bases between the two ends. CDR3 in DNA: TGTGCCAGCTGGGCAGGCTATGGCTACACCTTC. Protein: CASWAGYGYTF.

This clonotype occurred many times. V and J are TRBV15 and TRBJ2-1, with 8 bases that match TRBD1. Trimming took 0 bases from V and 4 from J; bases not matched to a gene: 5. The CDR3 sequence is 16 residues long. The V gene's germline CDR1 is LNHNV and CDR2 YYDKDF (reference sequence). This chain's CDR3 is CATSRETGTGYNEQFF. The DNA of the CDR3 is TGTGCCACCAGCAGAGAAACCGGGACAGGTTACAATGAGCAGTTCTTC.

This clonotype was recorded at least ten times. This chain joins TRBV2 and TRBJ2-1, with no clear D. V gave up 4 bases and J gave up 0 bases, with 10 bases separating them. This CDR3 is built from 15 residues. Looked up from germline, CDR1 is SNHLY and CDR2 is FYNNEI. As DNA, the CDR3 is TGTGCCAGCAGTGTCGCGGAGAGCTCCTACAATGAGCAGTTCTTC. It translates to CASSVAESSYNEQFF.

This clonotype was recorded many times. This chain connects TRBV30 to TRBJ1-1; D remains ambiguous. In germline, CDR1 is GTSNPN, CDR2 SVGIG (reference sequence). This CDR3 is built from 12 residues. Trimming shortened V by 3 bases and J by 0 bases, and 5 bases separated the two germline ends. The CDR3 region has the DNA TGTGCCTGGAGAGGAATGAACACTGAAGCTTTCTTT. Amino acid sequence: CAWRGMNTEAFF.

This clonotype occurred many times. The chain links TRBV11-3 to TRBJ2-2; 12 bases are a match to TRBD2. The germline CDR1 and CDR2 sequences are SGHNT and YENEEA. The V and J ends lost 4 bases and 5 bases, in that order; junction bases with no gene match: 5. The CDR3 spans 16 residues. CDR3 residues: CASSSTGTSGTGELFF. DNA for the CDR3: TGTGCCAGCAGCTCAACCGGGACTAGCGGGACCGGGGAGCTGTTTTTT. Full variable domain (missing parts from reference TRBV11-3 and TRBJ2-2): EAGVVQSPRYKIIEKKQPVAFWCNPISGHNTLYWYLQNLGQGPELLIRYENEEAVDDSQLPKDRFSAERLKGVDSTLKIQPAELGDSAVYLCASSSTGTSGTGELFFGEGSRLTVL.

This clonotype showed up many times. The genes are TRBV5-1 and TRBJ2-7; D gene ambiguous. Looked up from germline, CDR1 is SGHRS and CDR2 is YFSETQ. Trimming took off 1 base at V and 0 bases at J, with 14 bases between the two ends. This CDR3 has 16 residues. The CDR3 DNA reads TGCGCCAGCAGCTTGAGGGTACGAGGAGCCTCCTACGAGCAGTACTTC. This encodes CASSLRVRGASYEQYF.

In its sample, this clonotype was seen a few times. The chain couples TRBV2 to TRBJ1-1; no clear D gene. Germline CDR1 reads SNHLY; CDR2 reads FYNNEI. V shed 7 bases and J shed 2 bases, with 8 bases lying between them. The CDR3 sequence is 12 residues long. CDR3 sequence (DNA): TGTGCCAGCATCAAGGATAACACTGAAGCTTTCTTT. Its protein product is CASIKDNTEAFF.

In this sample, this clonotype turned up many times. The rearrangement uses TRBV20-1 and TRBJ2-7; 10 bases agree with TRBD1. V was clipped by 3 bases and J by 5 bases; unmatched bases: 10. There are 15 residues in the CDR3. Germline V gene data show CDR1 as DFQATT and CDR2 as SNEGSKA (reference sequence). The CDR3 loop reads CSARGTGAPRDEQYF. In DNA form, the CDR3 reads TGCAGTGCTAGGGGGACAGGGGCTCCTCGGGACGAGCAGTACTTC.

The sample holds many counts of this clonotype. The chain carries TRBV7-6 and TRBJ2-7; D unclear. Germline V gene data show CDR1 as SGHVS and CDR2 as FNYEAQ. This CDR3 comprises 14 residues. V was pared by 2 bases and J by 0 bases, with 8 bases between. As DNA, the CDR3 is TGTGCCAGCAGCTTACCCGGCACCTCCTACGAGCAGTACTTC. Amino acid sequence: CASSLPGTSYEQYF.

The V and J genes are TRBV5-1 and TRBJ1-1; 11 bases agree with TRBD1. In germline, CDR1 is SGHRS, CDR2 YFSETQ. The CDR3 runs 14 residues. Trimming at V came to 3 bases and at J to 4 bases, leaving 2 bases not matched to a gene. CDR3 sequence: CASSWGQGGTEAFF. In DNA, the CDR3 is TGCGCCAGCAGCTGGGGACAGGGGGGCACTGAAGCTTTCTTT.

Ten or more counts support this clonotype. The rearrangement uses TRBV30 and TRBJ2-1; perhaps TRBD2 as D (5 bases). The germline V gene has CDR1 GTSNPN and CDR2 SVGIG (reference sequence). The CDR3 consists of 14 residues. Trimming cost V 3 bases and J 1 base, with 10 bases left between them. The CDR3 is CAWSTRLSYNEQFF. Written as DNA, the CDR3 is TGTGCCTGGAGCACTAGGTTGTCCTACAATGAGCAGTTCTTC.

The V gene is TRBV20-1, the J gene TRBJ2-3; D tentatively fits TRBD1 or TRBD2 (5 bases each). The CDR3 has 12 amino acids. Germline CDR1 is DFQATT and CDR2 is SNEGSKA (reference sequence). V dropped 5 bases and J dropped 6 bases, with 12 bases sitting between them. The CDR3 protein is CSAGDGVDTQYF. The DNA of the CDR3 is TGCAGTGCTGGGGACGGTGTGGATACGCAGTATTTT.